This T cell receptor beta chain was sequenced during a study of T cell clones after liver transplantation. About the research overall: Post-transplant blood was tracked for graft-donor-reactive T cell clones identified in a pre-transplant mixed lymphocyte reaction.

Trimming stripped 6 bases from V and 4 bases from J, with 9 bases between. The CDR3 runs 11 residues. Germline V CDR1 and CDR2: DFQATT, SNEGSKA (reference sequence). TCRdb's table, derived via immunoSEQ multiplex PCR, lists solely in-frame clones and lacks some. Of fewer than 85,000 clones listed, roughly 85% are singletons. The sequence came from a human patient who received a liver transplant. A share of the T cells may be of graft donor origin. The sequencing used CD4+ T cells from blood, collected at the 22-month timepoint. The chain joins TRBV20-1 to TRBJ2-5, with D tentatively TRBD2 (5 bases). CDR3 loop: CSARTGETQYF. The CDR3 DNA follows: TGCAGTGCGCGGACTGGAGAGACCCAGTACTTC.